This T cell receptor beta chain was profiled in a study of cytomegalovirus exposure and HLA in healthy donors. General study results and limits: Prior analysis indicated that the majority of TCR beta V segments exhibited productivity approximately 90% or approximately 30% of the time. The study labeled 164 TCR beta chains cytomegalovirus-associated.

This clone was counted once. As yet, its antigen is unknown. PCR primers comprised 60 Vbeta and 13 Jbeta primers. Libraries were prepared by immunoSEQ multiplex PCR; TCRdb keeps only in-frame clonotypes and omits some of them. The data show approximately 180,000 clones, with around 79% seen just once and nearly 6.5% held by the top ten. The CDR3 consists of 14 residues. Germline CDR1 MDHEN, CDR2 SYDVKM. Trimming at V came to 5 bases and at J to 5 bases, leaving 2 bases not matched to a gene. The sequencing input was PBMCs. This clonotype originated in a middle-aged man in good health and CMV-seropositive. The gene calls are TRBV28 and TRBJ2-3; 12 bases fit TRBD2. The CDR3 loop reads CASSPSGREDTQYF. In DNA, the CDR3 is TGTGCCAGCAGTCCTAGCGGGAGGGAAGATACGCAGTATTTT.